The clone carrying this T cell receptor beta chain was seen at least ten times. The data originate from a study of sequential checkpoint blockade in melanoma. The V end was cut by 4 bases, the J end by 3 bases, with 16 bases between. The CDR3 totals 16 residues. Germline CDR1 and CDR2: SGHNT and YENEEA. Treatment given: randomized to nivolumab then ipilimumab (arm A) or the reverse (arm B). TCRdb's copy holds only in-frame clones and misses some; the assay was immunoSEQ multiplex PCR. The data show more than 10,000 clones, with around 20% seen just once and 5.5% to 7% held by the top ten. The J gene is TRBJ2-1, the V gene TRBV11-3, with D uncertain. This specimen consisted of tumor tissue (inferred from file names), obtained from a patient given nivolumab and ipilimumab in sequence. The clonotype was recovered from a human donor with melanoma. The CDR3 sequence is CASSSFGVTVYNEQFF. The CDR3 nucleotides read TGTGCCAGCAGCTCATTTGGAGTAACAGTCTACAATGAGCAGTTCTTC.